The next 13 T cell receptor beta chains were all read from a single sample in a study of Graves' ophthalmopathy and Graves' hyperthyroidism. Amplifying from RNA transcripts, the study obtained TCR beta CDR3 regions. Second-round multiplex PCR followed a first-round RT-PCR using HTBI primers. MiXCR, run by TCRdb on the multiplex PCR reads, gives a single entry per CDR3 protein. The sample lists about 740,000 distinct CDR3 sequences, 40% occurring once. Input material: peripheral blood. The receptor set was obtained from an adult man with Graves' ophthalmopathy.

There are a few counts of this clonotype. The V call is TRBV20-1, the J call TRBJ2-7, with 10 positions matching TRBD2. The ends lost 3 bases at V and 4 bases at J; junction bases unmatched: 3. The CDR3 runs 13 residues. Germline V gene lookup returns CDR1 DFQATT and CDR2 SNEGSKA (reference sequence). The DNA for the CDR3 is TGCAGTGCTAGCGGGACTAGCGAGTACGAGCAGTACTTC. Its translation is CSASGTSEYEQYF.

For this clonotype: A junction end diverges from the germline sequence, so it may reflect a read error. The chain links TRBV10-3 to TRBJ2-7; D unclear. CDR3 size: 13 residues. Germline values: CDR1 ENHRY, CDR2 SYGVKD. CDR3 DNA sequence: TGTGCCAGCAGTCGAGAGATTGCCTACGAGCAGTACTTC. Its protein product is CASSREIAYEQYF.

As regards this clonotype: A clone one base away is much larger, so this may be a read error. The rearrangement joins TRBV12-3 or TRBV12-4 to TRBJ1-6; TRBD1 might be the D (5 bases). CDR3 length: 15 residues. CDR3 coding DNA: TGTGCCAGCAGCACGGACAACTACTATAATTCACCCCCCCACTTT. Translated, it gives CASSTDNYYNSPPHF.

The chain links TRBV9 to TRBJ2-2; the D gene is possibly TRBD2 (6 bases). Germline-derived CDR1 and CDR2 are SGDLS and YYNGEE. The CDR3 consists of 12 residues. With 7 bases removed from V and 9 bases from J, the gap between germline ends came to 13 bases. The CDR3 reads CASPRDFRELFF. The CDR3 DNA sequence: TGTGCCAGCCCGCGGGACTTCAGGGAGCTGTTTTTT.

The rearrangement links TRBV5-4 to TRBJ2-7, with a possible D match to TRBD2 (7 bases). V lost 4 bases and J 3 bases, leaving 17 bases between the germline ends. Per the germline V gene, CDR1 is SGHNT and CDR2 is YYREEE (reference sequence). There are 15 residues in the CDR3. The CDR3 region is CASSQASGGGYEQYF. The CDR3 DNA sequence: TGTGCCAGCAGCCAAGCTAGCGGAGGGGGCTACGAGCAGTACTTC.

The sample holds a few counts of this clonotype. This chain joins TRBV7-9 and TRBJ1-2; D is unresolved. The CDR3 spans 14 residues. CDR1 SEHNR and CDR2 FQNEAQ come from the germline V gene (reference sequence). V lost 5 bases to trimming and J lost 4 bases, with 14 bases between them. The CDR3 region is CASSQQDPGYGYTF. CDR3 sequence (DNA): TGTGCCAGCAGCCAACAAGACCCTGGCTATGGCTACACCTTC.

The chain joins TRBV24-1 to TRBJ1-5; D is uncertain. This CDR3 contains 14 residues. The V end was cut by 11 bases, the J end by 6 bases, with 19 bases between. Germline-derived CDR1 and CDR2 are KGHDR and SFDVKD. The CDR3 DNA sequence: TGTGCCAGCAGAGACCCGGCGGGGAGTCAGCCCCAGCATTTT. The encoded protein is CASRDPAGSQPQHF.

This clonotype was seen more than once but under ten times. This chain uses TRBV7-9 with TRBJ2-3; 8 bases agree with TRBD1. With V trimmed by 5 bases and J by 13 bases, 14 bases remained unmatched. Germline-derived CDR1 and CDR2 are SEHNR and FQNEAQ (reference sequence). The CDR3 is made up of 14 amino acids. As DNA, the CDR3 is TGTGCCAGCAGCCGGGCGACAGGGGTGACCCCTAAGTATTTT. It specifies CASSRATGVTPKYF.

J is TRBJ2-7 and V is TRBV19, with 12 bases identical to TRBD1. The CDR3 is made up of 17 amino acids. Germline V CDR1 and CDR2: LNHDA, SQIVND (reference sequence). The trim removed 5 bases at V and 6 bases at J, leaving 14 bases unmatched. As DNA, the CDR3 is TGTGCCAGTAGTTCTTACGCGGGACAGGGGGCTCCTGGCGAGCAGTACTTC. It specifies CASSSYAGQGAPGEQYF. The full variable domain, with the rest looked up from reference TRBV19 and TRBJ2-7, is DGGITQSPKYLFRKEGQNVTLSCEQNLNHDAMYWYRQDPGQGLRLIYYSQIVNDFQKGDIAEGYSVSREKKESFPLTVTSAQKNPTAFYLCASSSYAGQGAPGEQYFGPGTRLTVT.

The chain recombines TRBV2 with TRBJ2-3, with D perhaps matching TRBD2 (5 bases). The CDR3 consists of 14 residues. Trimming removed 6 bases from V and 2 bases from J, with 12 bases in between. The germline V gene encodes CDR1 SNHLY and CDR2 FYNNEI. The CDR3 region has the DNA TGTGCCAGCAGGGAGGACTTAACCACAGATACGCAGTATTTT. It is translated as CASREDLTTDTQYF.

A word on this clonotype: It may be a read error: a sequence one base away is much more abundant. V is TRBV15 and J is TRBJ2-6; no definite D call. The CDR3 length is 17 residues. CDR1 LNHNV and CDR2 YYDKDF come from the germline V gene (reference sequence). V gave up 8 bases and J gave up 0 bases, with 17 bases separating them. The chain's CDR3 is CATRRDGPISGANVLTF. In nucleotides, the CDR3 is TGTGCCACCCGTCGAGATGGGCCAATCTCTGGGGCCAACGTCCTGACTTTC.

Details on this clonotype: A much more abundant neighbour one base away suggests this may be a read error. The chain couples TRBV11-1 to TRBJ1-2; a possible D gene is TRBD1 (5 bases). The CDR3 extends over 14 amino acids. Germline V CDR1 and CDR2: SGHAT, FQDESV (reference sequence). The CDR3 reads CAGSRRDPNYGYTF. For the CDR3, the DNA is TGTGCCGGCAGCCGCAGGGACCCTAACTATGGCTACACCTTC.

This clonotype was detected once. CDR3 region: CASSRTAPYNSPLHF. Written as DNA, the CDR3 is TGTGCCAGCAGCCGGACAGCGCCCTATAATTCACCCCTCCACTTT. This chain connects TRBV2 to TRBJ1-6; maybe TRBD1 (6 bases). The CDR3 covers 15 residues. Germline loops: CDR1 SNHLY, CDR2 FYNNEI. V shed 6 bases and J shed 2 bases, with 11 bases lying between them.